This T cell receptor (beta chain) was observed in a study of blood T cell repertoires in COVID-19. Looking at the study overall: Material from acute and convalescent COVID-19 was sourced from the United States, Italy and Spain. T cells, B-cell-depleted T cells, or PBMCs supplied cDNA or gDNA.

This CDR3 is 14 amino acids long. V gave up 10 bases and J gave up 7 bases, with 17 bases separating them. From germline, CDR1 is MNHEY and CDR2 SVGAGI. Using immunoSEQ multiplex PCR, the repertoire was profiled, and TCRdb retains in-frame clones only, with some absent. The sample yields about 59,000 clones, 70% to 80% seen once. This sequence was found in a man between 60 and 70 years old with acute or convalescent COVID-19. Input material: peripheral blood. The J gene is TRBJ1-6, the V gene TRBV6-5, with TRBD1 as a possible D gene (5 bases). CDR3 residues: CAIREAGVNSPLHF. The CDR3 DNA sequence: TGTGCCATAAGGGAGGCGGGGGTAAATTCACCCCTCCACTTT.